The next 15 T cell receptor beta chains were all read from a single sample in a study of T-cell memory formation after mild COVID-19. TCRdb itself ran the 5' RACE reads through MiXCR, one entry per CDR3 protein. The sample has around 400,000 distinct CDR3 sequences, approximately 25% seen once. The sequencing sample was made of PBMCs or a T cell subset sorted from them (not recorded which). The receptors derive from an adult woman who had mild COVID-19 (a few samples of this study predate the infection). Cell type and time point are not known.

This clonotype was detected only a few times. V gene TRBV12-3 or TRBV12-4 combines with J gene TRBJ2-5; tentatively, D is TRBD2 (5 bases). V was shortened by 4 bases and J by 1 base, with 10 bases between the two germline ends. The CDR3 runs 14 residues. The CDR3 DNA sequence: TGTGCCAGCAGTTACGGGGTTATCCAAGAGACCCAGTACTTC. Protein sequence: CASSYGVIQETQYF.

The V call is TRBV2, the J call TRBJ1-4, with D possibly TRBD1 on 5 matching bases. Deletions cut 4 bases from V and 7 bases from J, with 10 bases between. CDR3 size: 13 residues. Germline CDR1 and CDR2: SNHLY and FYNNEI. The CDR3 spells CASSGGEAEKLFF. The CDR3, as DNA: TGTGCCAGCAGTGGGGGGGAGGCTGAAAAACTGTTTTTT.

In the case of this clonotype: Mismatch with germline at one junction end may stem from a read error. This chain connects TRBV7-7 to TRBJ2-3; 9 bases fit TRBD2. The CDR3 is made up of 15 amino acids. Per the germline V gene, CDR1 is SSHAT and CDR2 is FNYEAQ (reference sequence). CDR3 protein: CASSRIAGETDTQYF. CDR3 coding DNA: TGTGCTAGCAGCCGAATAGCGGGAGAAACAGATACGCAGTATTTT.

The CDR3 protein is CASSEYSQYTEAFF. CDR3 nucleotide sequence: TGTGCCAGCAGTGAATACAGTCAGTACACTGAAGCTTTCTTT. The V call is TRBV6-1, the J call TRBJ1-1; D remains ambiguous. Per the germline V gene, CDR1 is MNHNS and CDR2 is SASEGT. Trimming stripped 2 bases from V and 3 bases from J, with 10 bases between. The CDR3 consists of 14 residues.

This chain joins TRBV12-3 or TRBV12-4 and TRBJ1-2; D is unclear. CDR3 length equals 15 residues. V gave up 3 bases and J gave up 1 base, with 12 bases separating them. This CDR3 reads CASSLYVGVNYGYTF. CDR3 coding DNA: TGTGCCAGCAGTTTGTATGTTGGAGTTAACTATGGCTACACCTTC.

Comments on this clonotype: Germline is not matched at one junction end, which may reflect a read error. The V call is TRBV7-9, the J call TRBJ2-1; D not resolved. The V gene's germline CDR1 is SEHNR and CDR2 FQNEAQ (reference sequence). The CDR3 loop spans 17 amino acids. The CDR3 region is CDSSLGLVADTYNEKFF. The DNA for the CDR3 is TGTGACAGCAGCTTGGGCCTCGTGGCGGATACCTACAATGAGAAGTTCTTC.

This clonotype came up a few times. V gene TRBV5-1 combines with J gene TRBJ2-3; 11 positions match TRBD1. The V segment lost 3 bases and the J segment 4 bases; nucleotides outside the gene matches: 10. The germline gives CDR1 SGHRS, CDR2 YFSETQ. The CDR3 contains 17 residues. CDR3 in DNA: TGCGCCAGCAGCTCTGGGACAGGGGGTATTCTCTCAGATACGCAGTATTTT. Protein product: CASSSGTGGILSDTQYF.

This clonotype was counted only a few times. The rearrangement links TRBV5-1 to TRBJ2-1; TRBD2 aligns across 12 bases. The V segment lost 4 bases and the J segment 2 bases; nucleotides outside the gene matches: 4. Germline assignment: CDR1 SGHRS and CDR2 YFSETQ. CDR3 length equals 16 residues. The CDR3 loop reads CASSPTSGGTYNEQFF. CDR3 DNA: TGCGCCAGCAGCCCCACTAGCGGGGGGACCTACAATGAGCAGTTCTTC. The full variable domain, its missing parts supplied by reference TRBV5-1 and TRBJ2-1, is KAGVTQTPRYLIKTRGQQVTLSCSPISGHRSVSWYQQTPGQGLQFLFEYFSETQRNKGNFPGRFSGRQFSNSRSEMNVSTLELGDSALYLCASSPTSGGTYNEQFFGPGTRLTVL.

This clonotype was found a few times. The chain combines TRBV20-1 with TRBJ2-3; D gene ambiguous. Trimming stripped 0 bases from V and 10 bases from J, with 20 bases between. The germline gives CDR1 DFQATT, CDR2 SNEGSKA (reference sequence). The CDR3 extends over 15 amino acids. CDR3 coding DNA: TGCAGTGCTAGAGACCCACTGAACGTTTTTTTTGCGCAGTATTTT. This sequence encodes CSARDPLNVFFAQYF.

The gene calls are TRBV21-1 and TRBJ2-2; the D call in the table, TRBD2, was not verified against the DNA. TRBV21-1 represents a pseudogene. The CDR3 runs 14 residues. The CDR3 region has the DNA TGTGCCAGCCTCCGGGAGGACTCCACCGGGGAGCTGTTTTTT. This codes for CASLREDSTGELFF.

V is TRBV12-3 or TRBV12-4 and J is TRBJ1-2, with unresolved D. V was cut by 6 bases and J by 5 bases, with 7 bases left in between. This CDR3 is 11 amino acids long. The CDR3 DNA reads as TGTGCCAGCAGCCGAGCATATGGCTACACCTTC. Translation gives CASSRAYGYTF.

The chain carries TRBV12-3 or TRBV12-4 and TRBJ1-4; 9 bases align to TRBD1. The V segment lost 3 bases and the J segment 7 bases; nucleotides outside the gene matches: 6. The CDR3 is 15 amino acids. The CDR3: CASSLPGQGTEKLFF. CDR3 coding DNA: TGTGCCAGCAGTTTGCCGGGACAGGGAACTGAAAAACTGTTTTTT.

V gene TRBV6-8 combines with J gene TRBJ2-7, with D uncertain. The V and J ends lost 2 bases and 4 bases respectively, with 9 bases between them. Looked up from germline, CDR1 is MNHGY and CDR2 is SAAAGT. CDR3 length: 13 amino acids. The CDR3 coding sequence is TGTGCCAGCAGTTACCTCCCCCGATACGAGCAGTACTTC. Translating gives CASSYLPRYEQYF.

This clonotype was found a few times. The chain has TRBV5-1 and TRBJ2-5; D gene ambiguous. CDR3 length: 11 amino acids. Trimming removed 5 bases from V and 5 bases from J, with 7 bases in between. Germline V lookup: CDR1 SGHRS, CDR2 YFSETQ. In nucleotides, the CDR3 is TGCGCCAGCAGTAAAGAGGAGACCCAGTACTTC. Amino acids: CASSKEETQYF.

The chain is built from TRBV6-2 or TRBV6-3 and TRBJ1-4; D unresolved. Per the germline V gene, CDR1 is MNHEY and CDR2 is SVGEGT. The CDR3 runs to 14 residues. V lost 5 bases, J lost 4 bases, and 11 bases lay in between. The CDR3 loop reads CASSKISGNEKLFF. The CDR3 DNA reads as TGTGCCAGCAGTAAAATATCCGGTAATGAAAAACTGTTTTTT.